Below are 31 T cell receptor beta chains sequenced from a single sample in a study of identical twins. TCRdb reprocessed the 5' RACE reads via MiXCR and lists one record per CDR3 protein. This sample has 200,000 to 300,000 distinct CDR3 sequences, with 5.5% to 7% found just once. These records were also assigned to another study, of yellow fever vaccine responses in identical twins.

The sequenced sample was memory (CD45RO+) T cells sorted from blood. These receptors came from a woman between 18 and 29 years old in good health.

J is TRBJ2-7 and V is TRBV18; D not certain. The V end lost 6 bases, the J end lost 2 bases, and 26 bases lay between the germline ends. The length of the CDR3 is 18 residues. Germline-derived CDR1 and CDR2 are KGHSH and LQKENI. The CDR3 nucleotides are TGTGCCAGCTCCCCAAAGTTCCCAACGGGTACAGAGACCTACGAGCAGTACTTC. Protein product: CASSPKFPTGTETYEQYF.

The V call is TRBV5-6, the J call TRBJ1-1; D is unresolved. Trimming took 0 bases from V and 3 from J, leaving 15 bases between them. Germline loops: CDR1 SGHDT, CDR2 YYEEEE. The CDR3 length is 16 residues. The DNA for the CDR3 is TGTGCCAGCAGCTTGGTCGGCGTGCGCCTTCACACTGAAGCTTTCTTT. This codes for CASSLVGVRLHTEAFF.

This clonotype was seen at least ten times. V gene TRBV9 combines with J gene TRBJ2-2; 10 positions agree with TRBD1. V dropped 3 bases and J dropped 5; count of bases not matched to a gene: 7. This CDR3 has 16 amino acids. Germline V CDR1 and CDR2: SGDLS, YYNGEE. The CDR3 spells CASSAQPGQGTGELFF. In nucleotides, the CDR3 is TGTGCCAGCAGCGCTCAACCGGGACAGGGGACCGGGGAGCTGTTTTTT.

This clonotype has just a few counts. The CDR3 loop is CASTPGLADNEQFF. CDR3 in DNA: TGTGCCAGCACACCGGGACTAGCGGACAATGAGCAGTTCTTC. The genes are TRBV28 and TRBJ2-1, with TRBD2 matching 11 bases. This CDR3 is 14 amino acids long. The germline CDR1 and CDR2 sequences are MDHEN and SYDVKM. V dropped 7 bases and J dropped 5; count of bases not matched to a gene: 4.

In regard to this clonotype: A junction boundary mismatches the germline segment, possibly from a read error. The DNA for the CDR3 is TGTGCCAGCACTGAATCCCAGGGAACTGGGGCCAACGTCCTGACTTTC. Translated: CASTESQGTGANVLTF. The J gene is TRBJ2-6, the V gene TRBV2; a possible D gene is TRBD1 (5 bases). Germline values: CDR1 SNHLY, CDR2 FYNNEI. The CDR3 runs 16 residues.

This chain joins TRBV5-1 and TRBJ2-1; no reliable D call. V was cut by 2 bases and J by 7 bases, with 7 bases left in between. Germline CDR1 and CDR2: SGHRS and YFSETQ. This CDR3 contains 12 residues. CDR3 DNA: TGCGCCAGCAGCTTCGTACAAAATGAGCAGTTCTTC. Translated: CASSFVQNEQFF. The variable domain in full, with the rest retrieved from reference TRBV5-1 and TRBJ2-1, is KAGVTQTPRYLIKTRGQQVTLSCSPISGHRSVSWYQQTPGQGLQFLFEYFSETQRNKGNFPGRFSGRQFSNSRSEMNVSTLELGDSALYLCASSFVQNEQFFGPGTRLTVL.

In this sample, this clonotype turned up many times. The rearrangement links TRBV6-2 or TRBV6-3 to TRBJ1-2; D is unresolved. This CDR3 is 14 amino acids long. Germline-derived CDR1 and CDR2 are MNHEY and SVGEGT. V was shortened by 0 bases and J by 4 bases, with 9 bases between the two germline ends. DNA of the CDR3: TGTGCCAGCAGTTACTCGGGCAGCGGCTATGGCTACACCTTC. This codes for CASSYSGSGYGYTF.

The V gene is TRBV5-5, the J gene TRBJ2-7, with a weak D call TRBD2 (5 bases). The CDR3 length is 14 residues. The V and J ends lost 1 base and 6 bases respectively, with 14 bases between them. The germline V gene encodes CDR1 SGHKS and CDR2 YYEKEE (reference sequence). The CDR3 is CASSLTEGPLEQYF. In nucleotides, the CDR3 is TGTGCCAGCAGCTTGACAGAGGGTCCTCTCGAGCAGTACTTC.

The rearrangement links TRBV7-9 to TRBJ2-7, with 7 bases that match TRBD1. Germline values: CDR1 SEHNR, CDR2 FQNEAQ (reference sequence). V lost 3 bases and J lost 3; bases outside the gene matches: 2. The CDR3 length is 13 residues. CDR3 in amino acids: CASSLTGNYEQYF. The CDR3 DNA reads as TGTGCCAGCAGCTTGACAGGGAACTACGAGCAGTACTTC.

The chain employs TRBV5-1 and TRBJ1-3; a weak D match, TRBD1 (5 bases). The V gene's germline CDR1 is SGHRS and CDR2 YFSETQ. CDR3 length: 14 residues. The V gene lost 8 bases and the J gene lost 2 bases, with 14 bases spanning the gap. The CDR3 is CASRPGGTGNTIYF. DNA of the CDR3: TGCGCCAGTAGACCCGGGGGGACTGGAAACACCATATATTTT.

The chain is built from TRBV6-5 and TRBJ2-6; maybe TRBD1 (6 bases). The germline gives CDR1 MNHEY, CDR2 SVGAGI. V was clipped by 4 bases and J by 1 base, with 14 bases between them. The CDR3 consists of 17 residues. DNA of the CDR3: TGTGCCAGCAGTTGGACAGAGACCTTGTCTGGGGCCAACGTCCTGACTTTC. It is translated as CASSWTETLSGANVLTF.

The chain employs TRBV28 and TRBJ1-2, with 7 nucleotides matching TRBD1. The CDR3 is made up of 14 amino acids. The germline V gene has CDR1 MDHEN and CDR2 SYDVKM. V trimming: 5 bases; J trimming: 4 bases; junction bases outside the gene matches: 7. The chain's CDR3 is CASSPPDRFYGYTF. Written as DNA, the CDR3 is TGTGCCAGCAGTCCACCGGACAGGTTCTATGGCTACACCTTC.

The chain links TRBV18 to TRBJ2-2; D is ambiguous. There are 16 residues in the CDR3. V was shortened by 5 bases and J by 0 bases, with 13 bases between the two germline ends. Germline values: CDR1 KGHSH, CDR2 LQKENI. CDR3 loop: CASSTTTASNTGELFF. The CDR3 nucleotides are TGTGCCAGCTCAACTACGACGGCATCGAACACCGGGGAGCTGTTTTTT.

The chain joins TRBV10-3 to TRBJ1-6, with TRBD1 identical over 7 bases. The V segment lost 0 bases and the J segment 13 bases; nucleotides outside the gene matches: 12. Germline CDR1 is ENHRY and CDR2 is SYGVKD. This CDR3 spans 16 amino acids. The CDR3 sequence is CAISESWGTANRPLHF. The CDR3 bases are TGTGCCATCAGTGAGTCTTGGGGGACAGCGAATCGGCCCCTCCACTTT.

This clonotype showed up many times. The chain joins TRBV24-1 to TRBJ2-3; D is perhaps TRBD1 or TRBD2 (5 bases each). The CDR3 length is 15 residues. The germline V gene has CDR1 KGHDR and CDR2 SFDVKD. With 6 bases removed from V and 2 bases from J, the gap between germline ends came to 14 bases. The CDR3 sequence: CATSPRDPLTDTQYF. The CDR3 coding sequence is TGTGCCACCAGTCCCCGGGACCCACTCACAGATACGCAGTATTTT.

This clonotype was counted only a few times. The rearrangement links TRBV5-1 to TRBJ2-1; D is undetermined. Germline values: CDR1 SGHRS, CDR2 YFSETQ. V lost 3 bases to trimming and J lost 4 bases, with 20 bases between them. This CDR3 spans 17 amino acids. The CDR3 here is CASSSQPTAHVYNEQFF. DNA of the CDR3: TGCGCCAGCAGCTCTCAGCCGACGGCCCACGTTTACAATGAGCAGTTCTTC.

This clonotype was observed a few times. The V and J genes are TRBV4-1 and TRBJ2-1; 15 nucleotides match TRBD2. CDR3 length: 19 residues. V dropped 2 bases and J dropped 5; count of bases not matched to a gene: 10. In germline, CDR1 is MGHRA, CDR2 YSYEKL. DNA for the CDR3: TGCGCCAGCAGCCAATCAGCCGGGACTAGCGGGAGGTTTGACAATGAGCAGTTCTTC. Its protein product is CASSQSAGTSGRFDNEQFF.

There are many counts of this clonotype. V usage is TRBV11-2 and J usage is TRBJ1-1, with unresolved D. Germline loops: CDR1 SGHAT, CDR2 FQNNGV. V was cut by 4 bases and J by 3 bases, with 9 bases left in between. The CDR3 totals 13 residues. In DNA, the CDR3 is TGTGCCAGCAGCTGGCAGCGAGACACTGAAGCTTTCTTT. This sequence encodes CASSWQRDTEAFF.

In this sample, this clonotype turned up many times. This chain connects TRBV7-8 to TRBJ1-5, with TRBD1 as a possible D gene (6 bases). The V end lost 1 base, the J end lost 0 bases, and 13 bases lay between the germline ends. The CDR3 runs to 17 residues. CDR1 is SGHVS, CDR2 FQNEAQ, per germline. The DNA of the CDR3 is TGTGCCAGCAGCTTAGGATTAGGACAGATTAGCAATCAGCCCCAGCATTTT. Translating gives CASSLGLGQISNQPQHF.

V is TRBV28 and J is TRBJ1-3; TRBD1 aligns across 7 bases. V was clipped by 3 bases and J by 2 bases; unmatched bases: 7. The CDR3 contains 16 residues. Germline loops: CDR1 MDHEN, CDR2 SYDVKM. CDR3 DNA sequence: TGTGCCAGCAGTTTCCGGGACAGCTTAACTGGAAACACCATATATTTT. Translated: CASSFRDSLTGNTIYF.

The sample holds many counts of this clonotype. CDR3 in amino acids: CASSPYLTVQDPFRYEQYV. Written as DNA, the CDR3 is TGCGCCAGCAGCCCCTACCTCACCGTACAAGATCCCTTCAGGTACGAGCAGTACGTC. The rearrangement joins TRBV4-1 to TRBJ2-7; D is undetermined. The CDR3 covers 19 residues. Germline V lookup: CDR1 MGHRA, CDR2 YSYEKL. Trimming took off 4 bases at V and 4 bases at J, with 29 bases between the two ends.

This clonotype was seen only once. This may be a read error, as it is one base from a much larger clone. V usage is TRBV28 and J usage is TRBJ2-2, with unresolved D. This CDR3 has 15 amino acids. Germline V lookup: CDR1 MDHEN, CDR2 SYDVKM. Trimming cost V 8 bases and J 0 bases, with 13 bases left between them. For the CDR3, the DNA is TGTGCCAGCGGTGCCCCGGCTTCGAACACCGGGGAGCTGTTTTTT. Protein sequence: CASGAPASNTGELFF.

This clonotype has a count of ten or more. The chain combines TRBV7-9 with TRBJ2-7; unclear D gene. The length of the CDR3 is 13 residues. Trimming pared 0 bases from V and 5 bases from J, leaving 8 bases between. Per germline, CDR1 SEHNR and CDR2 FQNEAQ (reference sequence). The CDR3 is CASSLAGSNEQYF. The CDR3, as DNA: TGTGCCAGCAGCTTAGCGGGCTCGAACGAGCAGTACTTC.

The table lists this clonotype with a few counts. V is TRBV28 and J is TRBJ1-1; D unclear. CDR3 size: 15 residues. Germline CDR1 and CDR2: MDHEN and SYDVKM. Trimming took off 6 bases at V and 4 bases at J, with 18 bases between the two ends. CDR3 in DNA: TGTGCCAGCAGGCCAACTAAGGAAAGGGCCACTGAAGCTTTCTTT. Amino acid sequence: CASRPTKERATEAFF.

This sequence joins TRBV19 and TRBJ1-6, with a possible D match to TRBD1 (5 bases). The length of the CDR3 is 16 residues. The germline V and J ends were trimmed by 3 bases and 4 bases, with 13 bases remaining between them. Germline loops: CDR1 LNHDA, CDR2 SQIVND (reference sequence). CDR3 sequence (DNA): TGTGCCAGTAGTATCGGAAGCAGGGTTTATAATTCACCCCTCCACTTT. This gives the protein CASSIGSRVYNSPLHF.

This clonotype came up many times. The chain employs TRBV5-1 and TRBJ2-3; 11 nucleotides align to TRBD2. Trimming at V came to 3 bases and at J to 2 bases, leaving 5 bases not matched to a gene. The CDR3 covers 16 residues. Per the germline V gene, CDR1 is SGHRS and CDR2 is YFSETQ. In DNA, the CDR3 is TGCGCCAGCAGCTACGGACTAGCGGGTGCCACAGATACGCAGTATTTT. This translates into CASSYGLAGATDTQYF.

This clonotype was seen only a few times. The V and J genes are TRBV25-1 and TRBJ2-5, with 11 bases that match TRBD2. The CDR3 loop spans 14 amino acids. The junction had 3 bases not matched to a gene; V was cut back by 7 bases and J by 2 bases. Germline V lookup: CDR1 MGHDK, CDR2 SYGVNS. The DNA of the CDR3 is TGTGCCAGCACCGGGACTAGCGGACAAGAGACCCAGTACTTC. Its translation is CASTGTSGQETQYF.

This clonotype was seen more than once but under ten times. This sequence joins TRBV20-1 and TRBJ1-2, with D unresolved. The germline CDR1 and CDR2 sequences are DFQATT and SNEGSKA (reference sequence). V was trimmed by 4 bases and J by 2 bases, leaving 11 bases between them. This CDR3 region has 13 residues. DNA for the CDR3: TGCAGTGCTAAATTGGGCCAGAACTATGGCTACACCTTC. As protein: CSAKLGQNYGYTF.

V and J are TRBV7-7 and TRBJ2-7; 9 nucleotides align to TRBD1. The CDR3 runs 19 residues. The germline gives CDR1 SSHAT, CDR2 FNYEAQ (reference sequence). Trimming cost V 0 bases and J 5 bases; bases outside gene matches: 17. This CDR3 reads CASSLAEREEGQGNDEQYV. CDR3 nucleotides: TGTGCCAGCAGCTTAGCGGAACGGGAGGAGGGACAGGGCAATGACGAGCAGTACGTC.

This clonotype has a handful of counts. V usage is TRBV20-1 and J usage is TRBJ1-1; D gene uncertain. This CDR3 is built from 10 residues. The germline CDR1 and CDR2 sequences are DFQATT and SNEGSKA (reference sequence). Trimming removed 6 bases from V and 2 bases from J, with 4 bases in between. CDR3 bases: TGCAGTGCCCAAAACACTGAAGCTTTCTTT. This sequence encodes CSAQNTEAFF.

V and J are TRBV6-4 and TRBJ1-1, with D possibly TRBD1 on 6 matching bases. The CDR3 is 14 amino acids. Trimming took off 4 bases at V and 2 bases at J, with 11 bases between the two ends. Germline lookup yields CDR1 MRHNA and CDR2 SNTAGT. In DNA, the CDR3 is TGTGCCAGCAGTGCCACGGACAGCAACACTGAAGCTTTCTTT. Amino acid sequence: CASSATDSNTEAFF.